These 6 T cell receptor beta chains came from one sample sequenced in a study of shared clonotypes between healthy human individuals. Some clones are missing from TCRdb's copy, which holds only in-frame ones; the method was immunoSEQ multiplex PCR. This sample has 800,000 to 950,000 clones, with about 96% found just once. CD45RO-negative, CCR7-positively selected cells formed the naive CD8 fraction, excluding terminally differentiated effector memory CD45RA+ cells. Sequencing was done on a sample of naive CD8+ T cells sorted from blood. All receptors come from a man aged 25 to 40 in good health.

The chain is built from TRBV19 and TRBJ1-5, with TRBD1 matching over 9 bases. Germline CDR1 reads LNHDA; CDR2 reads SQIVND (reference sequence). V dropped 7 bases and J dropped 0; count of bases not matched to a gene: 4. The CDR3 is made up of 15 amino acids. This CDR3 reads CASTRTGVSNQPQHF. For the CDR3, the DNA is TGTGCCAGTACCCGGACAGGGGTTAGCAATCAGCCCCAGCATTTT.

This clone was found once. The genes are TRBV9 and TRBJ2-2; no clear D. Trimming left V 4 bases short and J 1 base short, with 5 bases between. CDR3 length: 13 residues. The germline gives CDR1 SGDLS, CDR2 YYNGEE. The CDR3 sequence is CASSPENTGELFF. DNA for the CDR3: TGTGCCAGCAGCCCCGAGAACACCGGGGAGCTGTTTTTT. The entire variable domain, with the rest obtained from reference TRBV9 and TRBJ2-2, is as follows: DSGVTQTPKHLITATGQRVTLRCSPRSGDLSVYWYQQSLDQGLQFLIQYYNGEERAKGNILERFSAQQFPDLHSELNLSSLELGDSALYFCASSPENTGELFFGEGSRLTVL.

The rearrangement links TRBV30 to TRBJ2-7; 9 bases fit TRBD1. The V and J ends lost 1 base and 4 bases, in that order; junction bases with no gene match: 5. The CDR3 sequence is 14 residues long. Germline CDR1 is GTSNPN and CDR2 is SVGIG (reference sequence). CDR3 nucleotide sequence: TGTGCCTGGAGTGCCGGGACAGGGCTTTACGAGCAGTACTTC. It codes for CAWSAGTGLYEQYF.

This clone appeared a single time. This sequence joins TRBV5-4 and TRBJ2-7, with TRBD2 matching 10 bases. V shed 3 bases and J 3 bases; nucleotides not matched to a gene: 6. Germline assignment: CDR1 SGHNT and CDR2 YYREEE (reference sequence). This CDR3 region has 15 residues. DNA of the CDR3: TGTGCCAGCAGCTCGGAGCGGGAGGGCCACTACGAGCAGTACTTC. Translating it yields CASSSEREGHYEQYF.

This clone appeared once. This chain links TRBV28 with TRBJ2-7, with unresolved D. With 2 bases removed from V and 7 bases from J, the gap between germline ends came to 15 bases. This CDR3 has 14 residues. Per the germline V gene, CDR1 is MDHEN and CDR2 is SYDVKM. CDR3 in DNA: TGTGCCAGCAGTTTAGAGGCAGGCGACGGGGAGCAGTACTTC. Protein product: CASSLEAGDGEQYF.

The chain uses TRBV25-1 and TRBJ1-1; D remains unclear. Per germline, CDR1 MGHDK and CDR2 SYGVNS. The ends were cut back, 7 bases at V and 4 bases at J, with 13 bases in the middle. The CDR3 runs to 13 residues. The CDR3 loop is CASISSYGTEAFF. In nucleotides, the CDR3 is TGTGCCAGCATCAGCAGCTACGGCACTGAAGCTTTCTTT.